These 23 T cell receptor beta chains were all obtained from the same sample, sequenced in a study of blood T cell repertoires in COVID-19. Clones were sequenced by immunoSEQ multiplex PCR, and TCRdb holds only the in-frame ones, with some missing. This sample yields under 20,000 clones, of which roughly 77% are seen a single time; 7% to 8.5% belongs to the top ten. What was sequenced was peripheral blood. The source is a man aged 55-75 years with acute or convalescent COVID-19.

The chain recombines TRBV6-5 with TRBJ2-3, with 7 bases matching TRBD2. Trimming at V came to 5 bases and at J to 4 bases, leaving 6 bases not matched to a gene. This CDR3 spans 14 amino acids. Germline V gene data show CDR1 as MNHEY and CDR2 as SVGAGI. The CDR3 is CASSPTSPPDTQYF. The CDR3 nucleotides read TGTGCCAGCAGTCCGACTAGCCCCCCAGATACGCAGTATTTT.

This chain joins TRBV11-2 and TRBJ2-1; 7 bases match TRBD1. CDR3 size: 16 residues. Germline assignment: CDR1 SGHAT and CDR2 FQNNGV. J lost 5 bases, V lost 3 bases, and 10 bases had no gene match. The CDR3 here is CASSFFLRQGDNEQFF. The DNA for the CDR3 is TGTGCCAGCAGCTTCTTCTTGCGACAGGGAGACAATGAGCAGTTCTTC.

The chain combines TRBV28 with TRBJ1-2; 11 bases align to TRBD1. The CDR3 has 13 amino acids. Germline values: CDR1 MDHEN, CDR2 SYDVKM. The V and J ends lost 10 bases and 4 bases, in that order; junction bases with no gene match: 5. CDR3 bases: TGTGCCACCGGGACAGGGGGTATCTATGGCTACACCTTC. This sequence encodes CATGTGGIYGYTF.

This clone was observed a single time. This chain's CDR3 is CASSRGSLGGYTF. The DNA for the CDR3 is TGTGCCAGCAGCAGGGGGAGCTTAGGTGGCTACACCTTC. The V and J genes are TRBV27 and TRBJ1-2; 7 positions agree with TRBD1. This CDR3 contains 13 residues. Germline CDR1 reads MNHEY; CDR2 reads SMNVEV (reference sequence). V lost 6 bases to trimming and J lost 7 bases; unmatched junction nucleotides: 8.

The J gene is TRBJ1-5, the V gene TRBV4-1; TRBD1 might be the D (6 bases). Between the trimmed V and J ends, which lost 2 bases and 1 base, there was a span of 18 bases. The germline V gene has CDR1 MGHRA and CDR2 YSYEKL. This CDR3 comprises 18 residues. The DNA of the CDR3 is TGCGCCAGCAGCCAAAGGGTGAGACAGGTTAGAAGCAATCAGCCCCAGCATTTT. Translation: CASSQRVRQVRSNQPQHF.

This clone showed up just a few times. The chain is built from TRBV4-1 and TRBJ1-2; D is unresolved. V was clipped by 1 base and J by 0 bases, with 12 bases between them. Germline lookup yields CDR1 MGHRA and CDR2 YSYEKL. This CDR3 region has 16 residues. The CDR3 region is CASSQVRHIANYGYTF. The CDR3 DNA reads TGCGCCAGCAGCCAAGTACGACATATCGCTAACTATGGCTACACCTTC.

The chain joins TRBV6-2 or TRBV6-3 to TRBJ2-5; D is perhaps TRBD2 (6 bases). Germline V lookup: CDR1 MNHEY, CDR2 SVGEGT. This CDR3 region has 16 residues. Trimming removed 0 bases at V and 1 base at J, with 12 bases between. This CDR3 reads CASSYSNGGVQETQYF. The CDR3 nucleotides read TGTGCCAGCAGTTACTCGAACGGCGGGGTCCAAGAGACCCAGTACTTC.

The CDR3 nucleotides are TGTGCCAGCAGCTTGGAGACAAGGAACACCGGGGAGCTGTTTTTT. Residues: CASSLETRNTGELFF. The chain has TRBV5-5 and TRBJ2-2; no reliable D call. V was cut by 0 bases and J by 1 base, with 7 bases left in between. The CDR3 is 15 residues long. The V gene's germline CDR1 is SGHKS and CDR2 YYEKEE (reference sequence).

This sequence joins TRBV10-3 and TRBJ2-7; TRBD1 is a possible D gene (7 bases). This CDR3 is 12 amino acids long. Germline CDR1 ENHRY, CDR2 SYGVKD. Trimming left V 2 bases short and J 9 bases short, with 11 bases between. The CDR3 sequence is CAISEAQGGQYF. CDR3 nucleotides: TGTGCCATCAGTGAGGCCCAGGGGGGGCAGTACTTC.

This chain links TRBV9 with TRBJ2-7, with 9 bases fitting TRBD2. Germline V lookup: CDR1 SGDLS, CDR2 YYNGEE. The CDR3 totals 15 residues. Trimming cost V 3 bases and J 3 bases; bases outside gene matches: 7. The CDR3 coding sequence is TGTGCCAGCAGCGCAATAGCGGGGGACTTCTACGAGCAGTACTTC. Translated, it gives CASSAIAGDFYEQYF. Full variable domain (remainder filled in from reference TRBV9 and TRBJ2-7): DSGVTQTPKHLITATGQRVTLRCSPRSGDLSVYWYQQSLDQGLQFLIQYYNGEERAKGNILERFSAQQFPDLHSELNLSSLELGDSALYFCASSAIAGDFYEQYFGPGTRLTVT.

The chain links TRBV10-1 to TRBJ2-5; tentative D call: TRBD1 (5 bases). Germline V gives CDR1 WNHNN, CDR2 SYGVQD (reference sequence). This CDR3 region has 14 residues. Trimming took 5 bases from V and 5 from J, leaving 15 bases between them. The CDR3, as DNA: TGCGCCAGCAGTCCGACAGACCCTGACGAGACCCAGTACTTC. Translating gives CASSPTDPDETQYF.

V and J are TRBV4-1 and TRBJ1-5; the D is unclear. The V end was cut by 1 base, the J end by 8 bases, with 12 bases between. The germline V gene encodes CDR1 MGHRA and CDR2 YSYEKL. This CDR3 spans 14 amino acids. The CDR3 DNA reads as TGCGCCAGCAGCCAAGGGGAGGTCGGAAAGCCCCAGCATTTT. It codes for CASSQGEVGKPQHF.

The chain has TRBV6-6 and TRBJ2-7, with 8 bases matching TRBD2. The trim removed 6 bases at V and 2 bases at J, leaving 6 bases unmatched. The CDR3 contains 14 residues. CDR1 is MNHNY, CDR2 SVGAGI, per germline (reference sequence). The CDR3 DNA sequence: TGTGCCAGCAGCCCCGGGCGGGGGGCCTACGAGCAGTACTTC. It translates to CASSPGRGAYEQYF.

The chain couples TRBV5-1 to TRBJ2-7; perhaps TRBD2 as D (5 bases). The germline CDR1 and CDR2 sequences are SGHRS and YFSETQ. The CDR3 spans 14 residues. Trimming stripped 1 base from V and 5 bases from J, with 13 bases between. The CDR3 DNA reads TGCGCCAGCAGCTTGTTAAGGGTGAGGGACGAGCAGTACTTC. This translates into CASSLLRVRDEQYF. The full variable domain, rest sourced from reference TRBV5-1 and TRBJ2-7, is KAGVTQTPRYLIKTRGQQVTLSCSPISGHRSVSWYQQTPGQGLQFLFEYFSETQRNKGNFPGRFSGRQFSNSRSEMNVSTLELGDSALYLCASSLLRVRDEQYFGPGTRLTVT.

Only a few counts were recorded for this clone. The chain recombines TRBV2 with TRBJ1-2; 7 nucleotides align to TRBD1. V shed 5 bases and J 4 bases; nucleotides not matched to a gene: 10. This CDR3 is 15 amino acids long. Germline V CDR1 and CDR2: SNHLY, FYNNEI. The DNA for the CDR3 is TGTGCCAGCAGTTTGGAGCCGCAGGGGGGCTATGGCTACACCTTC. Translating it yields CASSLEPQGGYGYTF.

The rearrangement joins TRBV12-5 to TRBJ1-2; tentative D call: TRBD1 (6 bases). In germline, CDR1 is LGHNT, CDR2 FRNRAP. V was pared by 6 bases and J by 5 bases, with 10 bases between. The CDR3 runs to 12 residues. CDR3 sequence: CASGMTGYGYTF. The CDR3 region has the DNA TGTGCTAGTGGGATGACAGGTTATGGCTACACCTTC. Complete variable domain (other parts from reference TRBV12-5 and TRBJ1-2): DARVTQTPRHKVTEMGQEVTMRCQPILGHNTVFWYRQTMMQGLELLAYFRNRAPLDDSGMPKDRFSAEMPDATLATLKIQPSEPRDSAVYFCASGMTGYGYTFGSGTRLTVV.

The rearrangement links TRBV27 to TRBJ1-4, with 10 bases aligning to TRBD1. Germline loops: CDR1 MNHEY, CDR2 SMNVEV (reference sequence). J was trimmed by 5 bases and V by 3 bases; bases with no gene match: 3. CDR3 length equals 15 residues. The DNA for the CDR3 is TGTGCCAGCAGTTTCGCGACAGGGGGCAATGAAAAACTGTTTTTT. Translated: CASSFATGGNEKLFF.

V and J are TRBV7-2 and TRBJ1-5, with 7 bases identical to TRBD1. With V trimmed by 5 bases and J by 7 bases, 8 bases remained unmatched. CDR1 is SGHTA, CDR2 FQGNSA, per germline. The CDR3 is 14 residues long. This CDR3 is CASSRDREEQPQHF. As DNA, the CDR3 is TGTGCCAGCAGCCGCGACAGGGAGGAACAGCCCCAGCATTTT.

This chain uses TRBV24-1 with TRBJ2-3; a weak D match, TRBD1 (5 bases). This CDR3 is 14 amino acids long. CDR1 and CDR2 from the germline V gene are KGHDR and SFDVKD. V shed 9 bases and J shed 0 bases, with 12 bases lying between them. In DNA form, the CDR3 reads TGTGCCACCTCCGACAGCCTGAGCACAGATACGCAGTATTTT. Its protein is CATSDSLSTDTQYF.

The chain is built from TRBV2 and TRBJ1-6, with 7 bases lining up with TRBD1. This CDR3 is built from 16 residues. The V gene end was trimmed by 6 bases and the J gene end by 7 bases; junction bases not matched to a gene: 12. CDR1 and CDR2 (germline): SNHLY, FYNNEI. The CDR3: CASSALPTGNNSPLHF. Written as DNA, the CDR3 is TGTGCCAGCAGCGCACTACCGACAGGGAACAATTCACCCCTCCACTTT.

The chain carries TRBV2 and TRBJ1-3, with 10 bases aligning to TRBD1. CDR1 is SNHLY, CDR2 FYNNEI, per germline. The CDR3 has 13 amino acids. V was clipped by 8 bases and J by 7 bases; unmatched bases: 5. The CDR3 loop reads CASGQGGRNTIYF. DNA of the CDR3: TGTGCCAGCGGACAGGGGGGCAGGAACACCATATATTTT.

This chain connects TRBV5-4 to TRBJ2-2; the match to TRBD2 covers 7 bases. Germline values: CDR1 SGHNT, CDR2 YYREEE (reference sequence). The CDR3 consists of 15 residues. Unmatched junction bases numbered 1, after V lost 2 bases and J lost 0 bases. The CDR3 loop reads CASSFGRTNTGELFF. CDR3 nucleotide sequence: TGTGCCAGCAGCTTCGGGAGGACGAACACCGGGGAGCTGTTTTTT.

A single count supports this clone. CDR3 sequence (DNA): TGTGCCAGCAGTGAAGAGGGGAGGAGGGTGGGTTCACCCCTCCACTTT. Translating gives CASSEEGRRVGSPLHF. The genes are TRBV2 and TRBJ1-6, with a possible D match to TRBD1 (5 bases). This CDR3 comprises 16 residues. V was clipped by 1 base and J by 9 bases, with 16 bases between them. Germline V lookup: CDR1 SNHLY, CDR2 FYNNEI.